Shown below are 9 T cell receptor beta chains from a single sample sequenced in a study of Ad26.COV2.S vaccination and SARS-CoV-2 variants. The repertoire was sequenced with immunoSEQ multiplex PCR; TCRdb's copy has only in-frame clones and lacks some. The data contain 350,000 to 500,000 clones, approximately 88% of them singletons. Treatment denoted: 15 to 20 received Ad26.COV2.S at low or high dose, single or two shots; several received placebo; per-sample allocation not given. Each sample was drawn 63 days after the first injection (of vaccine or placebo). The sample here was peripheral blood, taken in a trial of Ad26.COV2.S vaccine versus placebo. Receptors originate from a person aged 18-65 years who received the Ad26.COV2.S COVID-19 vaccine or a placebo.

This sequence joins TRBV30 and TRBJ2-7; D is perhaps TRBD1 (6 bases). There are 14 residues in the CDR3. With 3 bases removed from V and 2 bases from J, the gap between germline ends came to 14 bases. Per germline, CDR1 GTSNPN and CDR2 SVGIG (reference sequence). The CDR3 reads CAWRETGLTYEQYF. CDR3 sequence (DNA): TGTGCCTGGAGGGAGACAGGCCTGACCTACGAGCAGTACTTC.

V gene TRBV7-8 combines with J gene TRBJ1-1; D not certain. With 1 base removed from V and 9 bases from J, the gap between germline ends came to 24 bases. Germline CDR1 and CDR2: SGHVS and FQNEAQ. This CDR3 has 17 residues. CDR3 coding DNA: TGTGCCAGCAGCTTAGTGGTCCGGGAGGAAGGAGTGTGGCAAGCTTTCTTT. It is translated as CASSLVVREEGVWQAFF.

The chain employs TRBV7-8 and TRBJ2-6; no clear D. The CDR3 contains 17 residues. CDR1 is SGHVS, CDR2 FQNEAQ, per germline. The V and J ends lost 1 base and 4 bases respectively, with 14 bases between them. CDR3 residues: CASSLVLGSVGANVLTF. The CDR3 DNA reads TGTGCCAGCAGCTTAGTCCTGGGGTCGGTGGGGGCCAACGTCCTGACTTTC.

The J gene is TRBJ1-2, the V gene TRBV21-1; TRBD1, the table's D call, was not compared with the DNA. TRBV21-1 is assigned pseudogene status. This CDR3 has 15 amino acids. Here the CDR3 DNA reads TGTGCCAGCAGCAAATGTAGGACAGGGGACTATGGCTACACCTTC. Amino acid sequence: CASSKCRTGDYGYTF.

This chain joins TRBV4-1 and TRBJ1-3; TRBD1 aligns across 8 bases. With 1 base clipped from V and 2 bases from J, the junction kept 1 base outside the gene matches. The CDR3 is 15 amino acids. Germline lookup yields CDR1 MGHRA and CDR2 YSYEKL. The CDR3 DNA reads TGCGCCAGCAGCCAAGTGGACAGGGCTGGAAACACCATATATTTT. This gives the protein CASSQVDRAGNTIYF.

The CDR3 sequence is CASSPLRAGKGSGELFF. Written as DNA, the CDR3 is TGTGCCAGCTCACCTCTAAGGGCGGGGAAAGGAAGCGGGGAGCTGTTTTTT. The chain couples TRBV18 to TRBJ2-2, with a weak D call TRBD2 (6 bases). CDR1 is KGHSH, CDR2 LQKENI, per germline. This CDR3 region has 17 residues. The V and J ends lost 3 bases and 7 bases respectively, with 21 bases between them.

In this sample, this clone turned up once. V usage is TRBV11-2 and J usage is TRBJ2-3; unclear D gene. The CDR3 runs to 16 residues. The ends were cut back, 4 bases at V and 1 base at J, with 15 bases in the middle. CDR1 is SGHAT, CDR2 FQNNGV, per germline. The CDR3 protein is CASSSELRWGTDTQYF. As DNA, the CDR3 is TGTGCCAGCAGCTCCGAACTAAGATGGGGCACAGATACGCAGTATTTT.

As DNA, the CDR3 is TGTGCCAGCAGCCCTTCCGGGGGGGGGAACCAAGAGACCCAGTACTTC. Its translation: CASSPSGGGNQETQYF. The chain employs TRBV28 and TRBJ2-5, with 8 bases identical to TRBD2. V dropped 6 bases and J dropped 0; count of bases not matched to a gene: 9. Germline V gives CDR1 MDHEN, CDR2 SYDVKM. The CDR3 loop spans 16 amino acids.

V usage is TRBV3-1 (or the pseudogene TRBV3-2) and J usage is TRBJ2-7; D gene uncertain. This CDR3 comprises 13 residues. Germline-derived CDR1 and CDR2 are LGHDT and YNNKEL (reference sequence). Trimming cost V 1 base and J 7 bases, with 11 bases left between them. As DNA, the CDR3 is TGTGCCAGCAGCCAAGGGTGGCTCTTTGAGCAGTACTTC. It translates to CASSQGWLFEQYF.